This TCR beta chain was sequenced in a study of OX40 agonist ivuxolimab in advanced cancers. For the study at large: The patients received agonistic anti-OX40 (CD134) antibody ivuxolimab. Study findings and constraints: CD4+ T cells averaged fewer expanded clones than CD8+ T cells.

Sequencing was performed with immunoSEQ multiplex PCR; in TCRdb, only in-frame clones are kept and a portion is missing. The data show about 58,000 clones, about 89% seen once. To note about this clone: Its matching antigen is unknown.

Germline V gene lookup returns CDR1 MNHEY and CDR2 SVGAGI. V lost 7 bases, J lost 7 bases, and 10 bases stayed unmatched. This CDR3 spans 15 amino acids. The receptor was isolated from an adult with an advanced solid tumor such as melanoma, head and neck, liver or kidney cancer. The chain employs TRBV6-5 and TRBJ2-1, with 10 bases identical to TRBD1. The sample was CD4+ or CD8+ T cells sorted from blood, taken in a trial of the OX40 agonist ivuxolimab. The CDR3 spells CASKETGGYRNEQFF. Here the CDR3 DNA reads TGTGCCAGCAAGGAGACAGGGGGCTATAGAAATGAGCAGTTCTTC.